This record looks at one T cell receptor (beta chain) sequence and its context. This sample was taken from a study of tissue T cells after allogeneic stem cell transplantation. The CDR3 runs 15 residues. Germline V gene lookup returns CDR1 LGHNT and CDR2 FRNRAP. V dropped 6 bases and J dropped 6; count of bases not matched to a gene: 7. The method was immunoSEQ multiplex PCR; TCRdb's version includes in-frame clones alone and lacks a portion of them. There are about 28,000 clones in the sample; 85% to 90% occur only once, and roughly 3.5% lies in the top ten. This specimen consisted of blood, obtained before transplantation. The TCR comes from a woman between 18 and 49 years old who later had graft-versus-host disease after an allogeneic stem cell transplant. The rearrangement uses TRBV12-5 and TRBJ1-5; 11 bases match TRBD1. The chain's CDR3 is CASGPGTGGVQPQHF. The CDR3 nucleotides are TGTGCTAGTGGCCCCGGGACAGGGGGGGTTCAGCCCCAGCATTTT.